Listed below are T cell receptor beta chains from one sample, sequenced in a study of blood T cell repertoires in COVID-19. Profiling relied on immunoSEQ multiplex PCR, and the TCRdb table lists in-frame clones only, not all of them. The sample shows 100,000 to 150,000 clones, around 89% of them seen only once. Input material: peripheral blood. All receptors derive from a man aged 55-75 years with COVID-19, enrolled during active disease. Each CDR3 is given with its conserved first and last residue. The D gene is left open where the match is weak. Size is stated for part of the rows, as once, few or many counts, or as a class when the clone is expanded.

abundance	v_gene	j_gene	d_gene	CDR3nt	CDR3aa
NA	TRBV30	TRBJ1-1	NA	TGTGCCCTGGATGGGTGGGCCTCGAACACTGAAGCTTTCTTT	CALDGWASNTEAFF
NA	TRBV5-1	TRBJ1-2	NA	TGCGCCAGCAGCTCGCACGGTGCTAACTATGGCTACACCTTC	CASSSHGANYGYTF
NA	TRBV5-4	TRBJ1-4	NA	TGTGCCAGCAGCGACAGGACTAATGAAAAACTGTTTTTT	CASSDRTNEKLFF
NA	TRBV15	TRBJ1-6	NA	TGTGCCACCAGCCTGGGAGGGCGGGGCACCTCACCCCTCCACTTT	CATSLGGRGTSPLHF
NA	TRBV28	TRBJ1-1	NA	TGTGCCAGCATCTCCCAGGCATCGAACACTGAAGCTTTCTTT	CASISQASNTEAFF
NA	TRBV18	TRBJ2-7	TRBD1	TGTGCCAGCTCACCGATGACAGGGCATGAGCAGTACTTC	CASSPMTGHEQYF
NA	TRBV28	TRBJ2-6	TRBD1	TGTGCCAGCAGCCCGGGACAGGGTCGGTCTGGGGCCAACGTCCTGACTTTC	CASSPGQGRSGANVLTF
NA	TRBV28	TRBJ2-7	TRBD1	TGTGCCAGCAGTTTAGGACAGGTAGACGAGCAGTACTTC	CASSLGQVDEQYF
NA	TRBV5-1	TRBJ1-3	NA	TGCGCCAGCAGCCGGGGCGGGGAAGCGAGCTCTGGAAACACCATATATTTT	CASSRGGEASSGNTIYF
NA	TRBV27	TRBJ2-1	NA	TGTGCCAGCAGTTCATCAGGGGCCCTTCTCTACAATGAGCAGTTCTTC	CASSSSGALLYNEQFF
NA	TRBV2	TRBJ1-5	TRBD1	TGTGCCAGCAGTGAACGTTTGACAGGGTTGGGTCAGCCCCAGCATTTT	CASSERLTGLGQPQHF
NA	TRBV7-7	TRBJ2-5	TRBD2	TGTGCTAGCAGCTTTACGGGGGGGATCCAAGAGACCCAGTACTTC	CASSFTGGIQETQYF
NA	TRBV5-1	TRBJ2-5	TRBD2	TGCGCCAGCAGCTTGGGGAGCGGGGGAGGTACGGAGACCCAGTACTTC	CASSLGSGGGTETQYF
NA	TRBV6-5	TRBJ2-5	TRBD1	TGTGCCAGCAGCCCGGGACAGGGGATTAAAGAGACCCAGTACTTC	CASSPGQGIKETQYF
NA	TRBV30	TRBJ2-5	NA	TGTGCCTGGGACCCGGGCAGGGCAGAGACCCAGTACTTC	CAWDPGRAETQYF
NA	TRBV5-1	TRBJ1-2	TRBD1	TGCGCCAGCAGCTTTGATGGGACAGGTCTAACCTATGGCTACACCTTC	CASSFDGTGLTYGYTF
once	TRBV6-4	TRBJ2-3	TRBD1	TGTGCCAGCAGTTACGGGACAGGGGCAGATACGCAGTATTTT	CASSYGTGADTQYF
NA	TRBV7-3	TRBJ1-5	NA	TGTGCCAGCAGCTTAACAGGTCAGGGCCATAGCAATCAGCCCCAGCATTTT	CASSLTGQGHSNQPQHF